The present T cell receptor beta chain was sequenced within a study of T cells in Graves' hyperthyroidism and ophthalmopathy. For the study at large: Before any treatment, at initial diagnosis, peripheral blood was collected.

Investigators excluded patients with uncontrolled infection, other autoimmune disease, pregnancy or lactation. Clinical symptoms, serum thyroxine and TRAb, thyroid ultrasound and orbital computed tomography together formed the diagnostic basis. Only a few counts were recorded for this clonotype. V lost 5 bases and J lost 7, with 11 bases in between. The germline gives CDR1 LGHDT, CDR2 YNNKEL (reference sequence). The CDR3 has 13 amino acids. Regions amplified from RNA transcripts were the TCR beta CDR3 regions. Primed by the HTBI set, a first-round RT-PCR was run on the TCR CDR3. TCRdb ran MiXCR on the multiplex PCR reads and lists one entry per CDR3 protein. The table lists about 620,000 distinct CDR3 sequences, around 15% of them singletons.

This chain uses TRBV3-1 with TRBJ1-4; D not certain. Sequenced sample: blood. The sequence derives from a woman in her twenties or thirties with Graves' hyperthyroidism. The CDR3, as DNA: TGTGCCAGCAGCGCGGCAGCGGTTGAAAAACTGTTTTTT. It encodes CASSAAAVEKLFF.